This T cell receptor beta chain was profiled in a study of shared clonotypes between healthy human individuals. The V gene's germline CDR1 is SGHRS and CDR2 YFSETQ. V lost 0 bases and J 2 bases, leaving 12 bases between the germline ends. The CDR3 is made up of 17 amino acids. TCRdb's copy holds only in-frame clones and misses some; the assay was immunoSEQ multiplex PCR. The sample has roughly 1,600,000 clones; roughly 98.5% are singletons. Material for sequencing was naive CD4+ T cells sorted from blood. Subset defined: CD45RA+ positively selected. The TCR sequence derives from a man between 25 and 39 years old in good health. The rearrangement uses TRBV5-1 and TRBJ2-6; D gene uncertain. The CDR3 sequence is CASSLEPTLAGANVLTF. CDR3 coding DNA: TGCGCCAGCAGCTTGGAGCCCACCTTGGCTGGGGCCAACGTCCTGACTTTC.